This passage covers 20 T cell receptor beta chains from one sample sequenced in a study of T cells after yellow fever vaccination. One entry per CDR3 protein results from TCRdb running MiXCR on the 5' RACE reads. The sample consists of 250,000 to 400,000 distinct CDR3 sequences, approximately 4% of them appearing once. The specimen was PBMCs, collected 5 days after the yellow fever booster vaccination. All receptors come from a man aged 18 to 29 who received the YFV17D yellow fever vaccine.

CDR3 loop: CASSLRPPGLDLGNQPQHF. The CDR3 DNA is TGTGCCAGCAGTCTAAGGCCCCCGGGGTTGGATTTAGGCAATCAGCCCCAGCATTTT. This chain connects TRBV28 to TRBJ1-5; D is ambiguous. CDR3 length: 19 amino acids. Trimming cost V 5 bases and J 2 bases, with 25 bases left between them. Germline lookup yields CDR1 MDHEN and CDR2 SYDVKM.

In its sample, this clonotype was seen a few times. This chain joins TRBV7-2 and TRBJ1-4; D is undetermined. V was cut by 5 bases and J by 8 bases, with 15 bases left in between. This CDR3 region has 14 residues. Per the germline V gene, CDR1 is SGHTA and CDR2 is FQGNSA. Written as DNA, the CDR3 is TGTGCCAGCAGCCGTGGCTCGTTATTCGAAAAACTGTTTTTT. As protein: CASSRGSLFEKLFF.

The sample holds a few counts of this clonotype. The chain has TRBV5-1 and TRBJ2-1, with D unclear. The germline gives CDR1 SGHRS, CDR2 YFSETQ. The ends were cut back, 3 bases at V and 8 bases at J, with 15 bases in the middle. The CDR3 is 14 amino acids. This CDR3 is CASSSGFAVDEQFF. The DNA of the CDR3 is TGCGCCAGCAGCTCGGGTTTCGCTGTGGATGAGCAGTTCTTC.

This clonotype has only a few counts. The rearrangement uses TRBV12-3 or TRBV12-4 and TRBJ1-5; D is unclear. The CDR3 consists of 14 residues. V lost 6 bases and J 0 bases, leaving 9 bases between the germline ends. The CDR3 bases are TGTGCCAGCAGCTCGTGGGTTAGCAATCAGCCCCAGCATTTT. The encoded protein is CASSSWVSNQPQHF.

This clonotype was detected many times. The gene calls are TRBV5-1 and TRBJ2-7, with no clear D. The CDR3 loop spans 14 amino acids. The V and J ends lost 2 bases and 3 bases respectively, with 12 bases between them. Germline V lookup: CDR1 SGHRS, CDR2 YFSETQ. The CDR3 loop reads CASSLLANGYEQYF. In DNA form, the CDR3 reads TGCGCCAGCAGCTTACTTGCCAACGGCTACGAGCAGTACTTC.

The chain combines TRBV28 with TRBJ2-5; 7 bases map to TRBD1. Germline assignment: CDR1 MDHEN and CDR2 SYDVKM. The CDR3 sequence is 14 residues long. V was clipped by 2 bases and J by 5 bases; unmatched bases: 5. The DNA for the CDR3 is TGTGCCAGCAGTTTACCACAGGGGACGGAGACCCAGTACTTC. As protein: CASSLPQGTETQYF.

This clonotype was counted between two and nine times. CDR3 loop: CASSFGGPWEQYF. DNA of the CDR3: TGTGCCAGCAGTTTCGGGGGTCCGTGGGAGCAGTACTTC. The V gene is TRBV12-3 or TRBV12-4, the J gene TRBJ2-7; tentative D call: TRBD2 (6 bases). Deletions cut 3 bases from V and 7 bases from J, with 13 bases between. This CDR3 is built from 13 residues.

CDR3 sequence: CASSADFYGYTF. Written as DNA, the CDR3 is TGTGCCAGCAGCGCGGACTTCTATGGCTACACCTTC. The J gene is TRBJ1-2, the V gene TRBV9; no clear D gene. This CDR3 is built from 12 residues. V lost 3 bases, J lost 4 bases, and 7 bases lay in between. Germline V CDR1 and CDR2: SGDLS, YYNGEE.

The sample holds a few counts of this clonotype. The genes are TRBV6-2 or TRBV6-3 and TRBJ1-1, with a tentative D call TRBD1 (6 bases). V was clipped by 2 bases and J by 4 bases, with 8 bases between them. The CDR3 is made up of 13 amino acids. Per the germline V gene, CDR1 is MNHEY and CDR2 is SVGEGT. The CDR3 nucleotides are TGTGCCAGCAGTTACCAGGGGCCCACTGAAGCTTTCTTT. It codes for CASSYQGPTEAFF.

There are a few counts of this clonotype. This rearrangement joins TRBV9 to TRBJ2-7; 16 bases are shared with TRBD2. V lost 0 bases and J lost 1; bases outside the gene matches: 4. Per the germline V gene, CDR1 is SGDLS and CDR2 is YYNGEE. The CDR3 extends over 18 amino acids. The CDR3: CASSVAGTSGGASYEQYF. CDR3 nucleotide sequence: TGTGCCAGCAGCGTAGCCGGGACTAGCGGGGGGGCGTCCTACGAGCAGTACTTC.

This clonotype was found a few times. The chain employs TRBV20-1 and TRBJ2-3; TRBD1 is a possible D gene (6 bases). CDR3 length equals 12 residues. Germline values: CDR1 DFQATT, CDR2 SNEGSKA (reference sequence). V dropped 6 bases and J dropped 7 bases, with 14 bases sitting between them. The CDR3 region is CSARVGAHTQYF. Written as DNA, the CDR3 is TGCAGTGCACGCGTGGGGGCCCATACGCAGTATTTT.

The sample holds many counts of this clonotype. This chain joins TRBV4-1 and TRBJ2-2; TRBD2 might be the D (5 bases). This CDR3 has 15 amino acids. Germline CDR1 reads MGHRA; CDR2 reads YSYEKL. The germline V and J ends were trimmed by 1 base and 4 bases, with 10 bases remaining between them. As DNA, the CDR3 is TGCGCCAGCAGCCAAGGCGGACGGGGCACCGGGGAGCTGTTTTTT. Amino acid sequence: CASSQGGRGTGELFF.

This chain joins TRBV7-2 and TRBJ2-3, with 11 bases fitting TRBD2. The V and J ends lost 6 bases and 6 bases, in that order; junction bases with no gene match: 8. The CDR3 length is 15 residues. Looked up from germline, CDR1 is SGHTA and CDR2 is FQGNSA. The CDR3 region is CASRKASGGLDTQYF. CDR3 in DNA: TGTGCCAGCAGAAAGGCTAGCGGGGGGCTCGATACGCAGTATTTT.

The rearrangement joins TRBV2 to TRBJ2-1; the match to TRBD2 covers 7 bases. Germline CDR1 SNHLY, CDR2 FYNNEI. V shed 8 bases and J 7 bases; nucleotides not matched to a gene: 8. This CDR3 comprises 13 residues. The CDR3 DNA is TGTGCCAGCGGGTGGTCCGGGGGGAATGAGCAGTTCTTC. It codes for CASGWSGGNEQFF. The full variable domain, in which reference TRBV2 and TRBJ2-1 provide the parts outside the CDR3, is EPEVTQTPSHQVTQMGQEVILRCVPISNHLYFYWYRQILGQKVEFLVSFYNNEISEKSEIFDDQFSVERPDGSNFTLKIRSTKLEDSAMYFCASGWSGGNEQFFGPGTRLTVL.

Only a few counts were recorded for this clonotype. The chain couples TRBV24-1 to TRBJ2-3; possibly TRBD2 for D (5 bases). Looked up from germline, CDR1 is KGHDR and CDR2 is SFDVKD. The CDR3 contains 12 residues. Trimming stripped 4 bases from V and 6 bases from J, with 7 bases between. DNA for the CDR3: TGTGCCACCAGTGAGGACTCTGATACGCAGTATTTT. Protein product: CATSEDSDTQYF.

The chain has TRBV28 and TRBJ2-7; 7 positions match TRBD1. CDR3 size: 13 residues. CDR1 is MDHEN and CDR2 is SYDVKM in the germline V gene. V lost 6 bases to trimming and J lost 0 bases; unmatched junction nucleotides: 2. This CDR3 is CASRGTASYEQYV. The CDR3 DNA follows: TGTGCCAGCAGGGGGACAGCCTCCTACGAGCAGTACGTC.

This clonotype has at least ten counts. The chain carries TRBV5-4 and TRBJ2-6, with D maybe TRBD2 (6 bases). The V end was cut by 7 bases, the J end by 1 base, with 18 bases between. This CDR3 has 17 amino acids. Germline V gene lookup returns CDR1 SGHNT and CDR2 YYREEE (reference sequence). This CDR3 reads CASQSGRARSGANVLTF. CDR3 DNA: TGTGCCAGCCAGAGCGGGCGGGCGCGATCTGGGGCCAACGTCCTGACTTTC.

This clonotype appeared once. V gene TRBV11-2 combines with J gene TRBJ2-7, with 8 nucleotides matching TRBD2. The J segment lost 2 bases and the V segment lost 5 bases, leaving 8 bases of the junction unmatched. CDR3 length: 15 amino acids. The V gene's germline CDR1 is SGHAT and CDR2 FQNNGV. CDR3 bases: TGTGCCAGCAGCCAACTTGTCGGGGGGGCCTACGAGCAGTACTTC. This codes for CASSQLVGGAYEQYF.

This clonotype was counted between two and nine times. The CDR3 loop is CASSQEPATMGYTF. CDR3 nucleotides: TGCGCCAGCAGCCAAGAGCCGGCTACGATGGGCTACACCTTC. The chain has TRBV4-1 and TRBJ1-2; D is uncertain. V lost 0 bases to trimming and J lost 8 bases, with 13 bases between them. The germline V gene has CDR1 MGHRA and CDR2 YSYEKL. The CDR3 spans 14 residues.

At least ten counts were recorded for this clonotype. The rearrangement uses TRBV15 and TRBJ2-5; D may be TRBD1 or TRBD2 (5 bases each). The CDR3 is 14 amino acids. V lost 0 bases and J lost 5, with 10 bases in between. CDR1 is LNHNV and CDR2 is YYDKDF in the germline V gene (reference sequence). CDR3 sequence: CATSRDSRDETQYF. The CDR3 DNA reads as TGTGCCACCAGCAGAGATAGCAGGGACGAGACCCAGTACTTC.